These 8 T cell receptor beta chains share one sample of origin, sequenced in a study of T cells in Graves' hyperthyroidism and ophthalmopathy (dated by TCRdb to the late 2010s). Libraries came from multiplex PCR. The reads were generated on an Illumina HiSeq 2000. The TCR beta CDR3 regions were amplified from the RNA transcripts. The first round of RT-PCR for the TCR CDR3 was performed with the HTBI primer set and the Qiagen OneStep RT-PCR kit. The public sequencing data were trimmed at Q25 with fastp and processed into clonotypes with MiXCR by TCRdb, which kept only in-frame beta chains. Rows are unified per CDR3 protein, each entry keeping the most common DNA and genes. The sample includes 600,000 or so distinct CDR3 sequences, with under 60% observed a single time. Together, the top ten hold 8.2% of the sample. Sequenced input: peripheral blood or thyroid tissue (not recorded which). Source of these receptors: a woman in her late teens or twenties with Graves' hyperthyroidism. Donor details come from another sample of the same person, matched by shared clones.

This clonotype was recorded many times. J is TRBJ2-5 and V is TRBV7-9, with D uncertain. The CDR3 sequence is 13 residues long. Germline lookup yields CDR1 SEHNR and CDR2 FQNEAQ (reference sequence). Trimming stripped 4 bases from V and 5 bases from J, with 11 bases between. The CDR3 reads CASSSTEIETQYF. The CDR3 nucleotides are TGTGCCAGCAGCTCCACTGAAATCGAGACCCAGTACTTC.

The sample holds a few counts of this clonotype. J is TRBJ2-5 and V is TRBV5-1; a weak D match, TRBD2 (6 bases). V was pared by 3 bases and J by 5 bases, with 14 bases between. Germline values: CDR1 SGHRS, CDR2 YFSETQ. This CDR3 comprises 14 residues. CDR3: CASSSLTGGETQYF. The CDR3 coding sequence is TGCGCCAGCAGCTCCCTGACCGGAGGGGAGACCCAGTACTTC.

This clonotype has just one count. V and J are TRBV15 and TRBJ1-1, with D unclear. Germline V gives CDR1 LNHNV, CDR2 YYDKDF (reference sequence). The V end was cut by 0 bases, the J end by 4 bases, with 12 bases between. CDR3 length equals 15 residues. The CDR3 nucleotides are TGTGCCACCAGCAGAGAGCGAGGGCTCGGCACTGAAGCTTTCTTT. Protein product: CATSRERGLGTEAFF.

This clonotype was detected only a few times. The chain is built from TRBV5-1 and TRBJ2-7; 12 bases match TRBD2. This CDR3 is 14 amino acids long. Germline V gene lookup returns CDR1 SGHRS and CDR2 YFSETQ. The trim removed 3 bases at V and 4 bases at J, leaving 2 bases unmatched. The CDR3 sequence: CASSWTSGVYEQYF. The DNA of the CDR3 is TGCGCCAGCAGCTGGACTAGCGGGGTATACGAGCAGTACTTC.

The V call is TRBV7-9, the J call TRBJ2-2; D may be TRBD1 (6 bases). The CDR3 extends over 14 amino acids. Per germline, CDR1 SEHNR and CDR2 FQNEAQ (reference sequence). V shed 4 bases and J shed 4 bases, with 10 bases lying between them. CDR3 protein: CASSWDTSTGELFF. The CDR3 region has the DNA TGTGCCAGCAGCTGGGACACCAGCACCGGGGAGCTGTTTTTT.

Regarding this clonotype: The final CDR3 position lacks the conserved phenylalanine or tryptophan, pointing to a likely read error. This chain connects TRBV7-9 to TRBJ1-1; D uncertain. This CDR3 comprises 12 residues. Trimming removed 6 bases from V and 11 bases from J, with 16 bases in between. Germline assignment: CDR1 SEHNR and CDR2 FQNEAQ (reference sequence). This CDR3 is CASSSEYEVAFI. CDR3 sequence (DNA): TGTGCCAGCAGTTCCGAGTATGAGGTGGCTTTCATT.

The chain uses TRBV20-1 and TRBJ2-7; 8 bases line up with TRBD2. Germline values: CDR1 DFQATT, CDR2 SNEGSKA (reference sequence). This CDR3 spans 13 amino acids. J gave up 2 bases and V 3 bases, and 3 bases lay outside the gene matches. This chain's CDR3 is CSASSGATYEQYF. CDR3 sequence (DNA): TGCAGTGCTAGTAGCGGGGCAACCTACGAGCAGTACTTC.

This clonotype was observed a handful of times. In nucleotides, the CDR3 is TGTGCCAGCAGTGAAATTGGCCATGGCTACACCTTC. Translating gives CASSEIGHGYTF. This chain links TRBV2 with TRBJ1-2; D gene ambiguous. The CDR3 is 12 residues long. The germline V gene encodes CDR1 SNHLY and CDR2 FYNNEI. The V and J ends lost 2 bases and 6 bases respectively, with 7 bases between them.